This T cell receptor (beta chain) was sequenced during a study of identical twins. General study findings and limits: Invariant cells of the MAIT and iNKT types might have partly distorted the zero-insertion analyses. In cord blood, abundant beta clonotypes had fewer insertions; memory showed no trend. Findings came from cross-sectional statistics, without long-term follow-up of donors.

The CDR3 is 14 residues long. Germline CDR1 and CDR2: SGHTA and FQGNSA. V was clipped by 5 bases and J by 4 bases, with 13 bases between them. This clonotype was counted ten times or more. Its antigen remains unknown. After template switching added a universal primer site, the resulting cDNA carried unique molecular identifiers. TCRdb processed the 5' RACE reads anew with MiXCR; each CDR3 protein has one entry. The profile covers some 710,000 distinct CDR3 sequences, with approximately 6% appearing a single time and about 2% taken by the ten largest. The sequencing input was naive T cells sorted from blood. The chain carries TRBV7-2 and TRBJ2-3; D gene uncertain. The receptor was derived from a man aged 18 to 35 in good health. The DNA for the CDR3 is TGTGCCAGCAGCCACTCTCCGACTGCAGATACGCAGTATTTT. Translating it yields CASSHSPTADTQYF.